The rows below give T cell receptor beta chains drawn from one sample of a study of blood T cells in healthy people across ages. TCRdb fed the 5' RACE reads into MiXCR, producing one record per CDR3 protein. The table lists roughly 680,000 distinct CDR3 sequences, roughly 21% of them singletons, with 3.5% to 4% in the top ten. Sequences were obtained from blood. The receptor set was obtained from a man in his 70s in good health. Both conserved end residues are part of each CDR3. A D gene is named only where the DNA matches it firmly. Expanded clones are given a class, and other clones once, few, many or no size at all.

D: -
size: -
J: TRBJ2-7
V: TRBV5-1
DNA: TGCGCCAGCAGCATTACTACCGAGGTAGGGGAGCAGTACTTC
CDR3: CASSITTEVGEQYF

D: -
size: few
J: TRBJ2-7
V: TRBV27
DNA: TGTGCCAGCAGTCACAGGTTCTCCTACGAGCAGTACTTC
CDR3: CASSHRFSYEQYF

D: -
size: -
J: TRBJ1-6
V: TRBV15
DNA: TGTGCCACCAGCAGAGTCGTCGGGGTTTCACCCCTCCACTTT
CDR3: CATSRVVGVSPLHF

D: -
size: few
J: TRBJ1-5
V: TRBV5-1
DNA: TGCGCCAGCAGCTTGGGGGGGCGGGGAAGCAATCAGCCCCAGCATTTT
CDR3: CASSLGGRGSNQPQHF

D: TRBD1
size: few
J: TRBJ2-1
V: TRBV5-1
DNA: TGCGCCAGCAGCTTCCAACCCCGGGACAGGGGTGTCAATGAGCAGTTCTTC
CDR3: CASSFQPRDRGVNEQFF

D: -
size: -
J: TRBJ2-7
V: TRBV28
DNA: TGTGCCAGCAGTCCTCACAAGTGGGCCTACGAGCAGTACTTC
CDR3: CASSPHKWAYEQYF

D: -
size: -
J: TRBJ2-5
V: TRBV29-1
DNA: TGCAGCGTTGAAGGGGGATTGCTCGCTGCCAAAGAGACCCAGTACTTC
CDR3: CSVEGGLLAAKETQYF

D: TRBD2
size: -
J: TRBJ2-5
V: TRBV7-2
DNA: TGTGCCAGCAGCTTAAGAGGGAGGGCTGGCAATGAGCGGTTCTTC
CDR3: CASSLRGRAGNERFF

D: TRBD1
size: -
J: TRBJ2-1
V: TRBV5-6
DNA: TGTGCCAGCAGCTTGTCCAGGGGGCATAATGAGCAGTTCTTC
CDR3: CASSLSRGHNEQFF

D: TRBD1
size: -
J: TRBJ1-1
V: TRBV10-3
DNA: TGTGCCATCAGTCCGGACAGGGAGAACACTGAAGCTTTCTTT
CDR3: CAISPDRENTEAFF

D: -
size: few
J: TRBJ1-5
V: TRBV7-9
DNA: TGTGCCAGCAAAGGGGGGGTGAATCAGCCCCAGCATTTT
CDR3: CASKGGVNQPQHF

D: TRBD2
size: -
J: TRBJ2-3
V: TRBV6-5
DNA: TGTGCCAGCAGTTACAGTCTAGCGGAATTGTCCACAGATACGCAGTATTTT
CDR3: CASSYSLAELSTDTQYF

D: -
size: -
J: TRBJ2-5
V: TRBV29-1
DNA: TGCAGCACAGCCGGGACCAGCGCTCCTGGGGCGACCCAGTACTTC
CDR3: CSTAGTSAPGATQYF

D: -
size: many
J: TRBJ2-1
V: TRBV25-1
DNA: TGTGCCAGCAGTGAAACAGGTAGCCTCAATGAGCAGTTCTTC
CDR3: CASSETGSLNEQFF

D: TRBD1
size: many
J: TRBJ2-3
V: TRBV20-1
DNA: TGCAGTGCTAAAGACCGGGACAGAGAATTCACAGATACGCAGTATTTT
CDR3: CSAKDRDREFTDTQYF

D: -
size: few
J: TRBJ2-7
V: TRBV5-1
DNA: TGCGCCAGCAGCTTGAGTTCCAACTACGAGCAGTACTTC
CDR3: CASSLSSNYEQYF

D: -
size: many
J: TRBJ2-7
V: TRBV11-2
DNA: TGTGCCAGCAGCTTAGAGCCTAGCAGCTACGAGCAGTACTTC
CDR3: CASSLEPSSYEQYF

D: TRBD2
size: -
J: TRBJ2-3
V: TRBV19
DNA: TGTGCCAGTAGTATCGTTCGAGCGGGAGAAGATACGCAGTATTTT
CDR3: CASSIVRAGEDTQYF

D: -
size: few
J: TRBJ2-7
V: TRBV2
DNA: TGTGCCAGCGGATGGGGAATCGGCGAGCAGTACTTC
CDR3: CASGWGIGEQYF

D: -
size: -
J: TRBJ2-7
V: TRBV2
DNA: TGTGCCAGCAGTGAACCAACAGGGAACTACGAGCAGTACTTC
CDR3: CASSEPTGNYEQYF

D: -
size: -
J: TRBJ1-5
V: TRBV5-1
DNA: TGCGCCAGCAGCTTGGGTCCTGGGGGCAATCAGCCCCAGCATTTT
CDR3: CASSLGPGGNQPQHF

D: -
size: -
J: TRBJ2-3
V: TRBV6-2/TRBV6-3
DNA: TGTGCCAGCAGTTACGGCTATCGAGATACGCAGTATTTT
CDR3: CASSYGYRDTQYF

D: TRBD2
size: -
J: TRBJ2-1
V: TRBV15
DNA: TGTGCCACCAGCAGAGATCCAAGCGGGACTAACAATGAGCAGTTCTTC
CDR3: CATSRDPSGTNNEQFF

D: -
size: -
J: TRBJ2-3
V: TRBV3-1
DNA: TGTGCCAGCAGCCAAGGAATCAGGGAGACAGATACGCAGTATTTT
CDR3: CASSQGIRETDTQYF

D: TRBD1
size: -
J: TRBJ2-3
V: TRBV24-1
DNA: TGTGCCACCAGTGATTCAGGACAGGGAAGCACAGATACGCAGTATTTT
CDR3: CATSDSGQGSTDTQYF

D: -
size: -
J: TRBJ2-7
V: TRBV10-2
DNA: TGCGCCAGCAGTGAAATTGGTTCCTACGAGCAGTACTTC
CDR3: CASSEIGSYEQYF

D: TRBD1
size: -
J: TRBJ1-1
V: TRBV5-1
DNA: TGCGCCAGCAGCTTGCCCGGGACAGTTGAAGCTTTCTTT
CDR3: CASSLPGTVEAFF

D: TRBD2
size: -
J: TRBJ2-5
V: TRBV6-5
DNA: TGTGCCAGCAGCCCAGGACTAGCGGTTCAAGAGACCCAGTACTTC
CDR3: CASSPGLAVQETQYF

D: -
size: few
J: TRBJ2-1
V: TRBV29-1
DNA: TGCAGCGTTGATCGGGCCGGGGAGCAGTTCTTC
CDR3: CSVDRAGEQFF

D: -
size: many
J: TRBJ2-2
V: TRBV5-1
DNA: TGCGCCAGCATTAAGGGTACCACCGGGGAGCTGTTTTTT
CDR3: CASIKGTTGELFF

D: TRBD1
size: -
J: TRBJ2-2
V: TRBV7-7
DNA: TGTGCTACCCGACAGGGCCCGAACACCGGGGAGCTGTTTTTT
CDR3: CATRQGPNTGELFF

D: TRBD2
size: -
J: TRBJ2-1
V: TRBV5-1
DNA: TGCGCCAGCAGCGTGTGGGGAGGGTCCTACAATGAGCAGTTCTTC
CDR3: CASSVWGGSYNEQFF

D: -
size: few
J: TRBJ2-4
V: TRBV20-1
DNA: TGCAGTGCCATACATAGTGTAGTCAAAAACATTCAGTACTTC
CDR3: CSAIHSVVKNIQYF

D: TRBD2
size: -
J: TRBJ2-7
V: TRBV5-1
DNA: TGCGCCAGCAGCAAGGGACTAGCAACCTACGGGCAGTACTTC
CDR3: CASSKGLATYGQYF

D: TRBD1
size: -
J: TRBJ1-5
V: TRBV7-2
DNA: TGTGCCAGCAGCTTAGGGCGCAGGGGGCGTCAGCCCCAGCATTTT
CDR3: CASSLGRRGRQPQHF

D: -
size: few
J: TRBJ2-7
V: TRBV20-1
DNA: TGCAGTGCTCCCCTAAGGGGCAGCTACGAGCAGTACTTC
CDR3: CSAPLRGSYEQYF

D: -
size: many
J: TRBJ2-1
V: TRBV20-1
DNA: TGCAGTGCTAGAGGTAAAGTGCCAGCGGGTCTCGTCAATGAGCAGTTCTTC
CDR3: CSARGKVPAGLVNEQFF

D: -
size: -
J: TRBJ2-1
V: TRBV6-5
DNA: TGTGCCAGCAGGGGCCTGTGGGGCACCTACAATGAGCAGTTCTTC
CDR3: CASRGLWGTYNEQFF

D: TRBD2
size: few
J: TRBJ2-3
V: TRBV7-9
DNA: TGTGCCAGGTCGACTAGCGGGAGCGCAGATACGCAGTATTTT
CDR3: CARSTSGSADTQYF

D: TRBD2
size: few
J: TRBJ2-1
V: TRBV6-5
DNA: TGTGCCAGCAGTTCCGACTATTTAGCGGGAGTCAATGAGCAGTTCTTC
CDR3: CASSSDYLAGVNEQFF

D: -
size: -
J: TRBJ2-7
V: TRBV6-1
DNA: TGTGCCAGCAGTGAATCCGCGAATCAGTACTTC
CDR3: CASSESANQYF

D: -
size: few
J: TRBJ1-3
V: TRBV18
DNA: TGTGCCAGCTCACTACTCGGACAGGGAAACACCATATATTTT
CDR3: CASSLLGQGNTIYF

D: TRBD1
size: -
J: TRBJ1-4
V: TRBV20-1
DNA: TGCAGTGCGGCGGACAGGTCAACTAATGAAAAACTGTTTTTT
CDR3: CSAADRSTNEKLFF

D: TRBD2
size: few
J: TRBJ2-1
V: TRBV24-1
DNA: TGTGCCACCAGTGCAGCGGGAGAGGTAGGCAATGAGCAGTTCTTC
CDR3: CATSAAGEVGNEQFF

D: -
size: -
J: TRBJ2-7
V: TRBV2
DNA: TGTGCCACTCGACAGGAGACCTACGAGCAGTACTTC
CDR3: CATRQETYEQYF

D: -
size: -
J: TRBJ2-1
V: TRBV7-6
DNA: TGTGCCAGCAGCGAACGGGATGAGCAGTTCTTC
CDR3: CASSERDEQFF

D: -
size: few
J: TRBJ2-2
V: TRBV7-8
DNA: TGTGCCAGCAGAGTTAAGATTTGGGGCGCGGGGACCGGGGAGCTGTTTTTT
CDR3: CASRVKIWGAGTGELFF

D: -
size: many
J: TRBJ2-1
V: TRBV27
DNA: TGTGCCAGCAGGAAAGGGGACGCCACCTACAATGAGCAGTTCTTC
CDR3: CASRKGDATYNEQFF

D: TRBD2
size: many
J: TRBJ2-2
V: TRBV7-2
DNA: TGTGCCAGCAGCTTGGCTAGCGGCCTTAACACCGGGGAGCTGTTTTTT
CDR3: CASSLASGLNTGELFF

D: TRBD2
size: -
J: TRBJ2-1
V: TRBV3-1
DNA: TGTGCCAGCAGCCACGGGGGACTAGGGGATGAGCAGTTCTTC
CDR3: CASSHGGLGDEQFF

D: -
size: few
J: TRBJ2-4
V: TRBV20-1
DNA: TGCAGTGCTAGTGCAGGGGGGAAAAACATTCAGTACTTC
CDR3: CSASAGGKNIQYF

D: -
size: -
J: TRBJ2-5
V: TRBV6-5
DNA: TGTGCCAGCAGTTCCCGAACCTGGGCCCAGTACTTC
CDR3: CASSSRTWAQYF

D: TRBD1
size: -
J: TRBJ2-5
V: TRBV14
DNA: TGTGCCAGCAGCCAACCGGGACAGGGAACGCAACAAGAGACCCAGTACTTC
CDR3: CASSQPGQGTQQETQYF

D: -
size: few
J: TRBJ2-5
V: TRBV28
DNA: TGTGCCAGCACCCGACGTACAGGACAAGAGACCCAGTACTTC
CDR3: CASTRRTGQETQYF

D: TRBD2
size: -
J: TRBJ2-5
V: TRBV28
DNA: TGTGCCAGCCAAGGTCCAGCGGGAGAACTAGAGACCCAGTACTTC
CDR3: CASQGPAGELETQYF